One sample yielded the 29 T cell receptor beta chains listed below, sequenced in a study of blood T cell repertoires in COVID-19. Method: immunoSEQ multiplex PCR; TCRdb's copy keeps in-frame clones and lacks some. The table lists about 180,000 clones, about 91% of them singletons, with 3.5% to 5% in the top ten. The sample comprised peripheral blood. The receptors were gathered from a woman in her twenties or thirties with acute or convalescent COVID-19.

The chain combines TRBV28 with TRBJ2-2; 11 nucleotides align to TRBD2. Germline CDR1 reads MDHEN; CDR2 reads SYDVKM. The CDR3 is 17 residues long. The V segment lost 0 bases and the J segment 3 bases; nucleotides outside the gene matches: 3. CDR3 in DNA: TGTGCCAGCAGTTTATGGCGACTAGCGGGATACACCGGGGAGCTGTTTTTT. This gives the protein CASSLWRLAGYTGELFF.

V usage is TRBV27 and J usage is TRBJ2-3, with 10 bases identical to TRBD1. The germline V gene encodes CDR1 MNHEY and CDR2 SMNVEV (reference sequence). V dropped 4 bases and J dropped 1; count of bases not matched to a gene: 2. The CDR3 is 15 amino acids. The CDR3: CASSSGTGGTDTQYF. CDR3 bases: TGTGCCAGCAGTTCGGGGACAGGGGGCACAGATACGCAGTATTTT.

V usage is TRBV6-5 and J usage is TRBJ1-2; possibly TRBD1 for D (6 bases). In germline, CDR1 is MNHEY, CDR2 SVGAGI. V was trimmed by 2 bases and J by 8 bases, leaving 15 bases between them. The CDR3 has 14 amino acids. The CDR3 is CASSYGAGARGYTF. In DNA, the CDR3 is TGTGCCAGCAGTTACGGGGCAGGGGCTCGGGGCTACACCTTC.

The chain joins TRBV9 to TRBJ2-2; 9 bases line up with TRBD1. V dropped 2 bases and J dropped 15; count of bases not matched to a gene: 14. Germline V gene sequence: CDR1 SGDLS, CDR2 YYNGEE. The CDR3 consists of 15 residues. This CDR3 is CASSVEERGDRVVFF. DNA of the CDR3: TGTGCCAGCAGCGTCGAGGAGAGGGGGGACAGGGTGGTGTTTTTT.

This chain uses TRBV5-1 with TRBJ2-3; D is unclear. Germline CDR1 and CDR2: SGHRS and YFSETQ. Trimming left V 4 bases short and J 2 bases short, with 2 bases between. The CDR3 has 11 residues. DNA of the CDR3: TGCGCCAGCAGCCTCACAGATACGCAGTATTTT. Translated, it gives CASSLTDTQYF.

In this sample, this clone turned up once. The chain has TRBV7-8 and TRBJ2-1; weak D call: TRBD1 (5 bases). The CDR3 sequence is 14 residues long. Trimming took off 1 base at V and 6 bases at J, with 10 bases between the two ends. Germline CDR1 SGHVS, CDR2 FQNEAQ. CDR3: CASSLVSGINEQFF. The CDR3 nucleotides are TGTGCCAGCAGCTTAGTATCAGGGATCAATGAGCAGTTCTTC.

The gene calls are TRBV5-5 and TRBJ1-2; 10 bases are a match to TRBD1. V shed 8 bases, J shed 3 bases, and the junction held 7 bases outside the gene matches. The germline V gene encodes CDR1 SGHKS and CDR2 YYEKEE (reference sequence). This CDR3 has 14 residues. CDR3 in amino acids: CASNPGQGYYGYTF. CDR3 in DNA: TGTGCCAGTAATCCGGGACAGGGGTACTATGGCTACACCTTC.

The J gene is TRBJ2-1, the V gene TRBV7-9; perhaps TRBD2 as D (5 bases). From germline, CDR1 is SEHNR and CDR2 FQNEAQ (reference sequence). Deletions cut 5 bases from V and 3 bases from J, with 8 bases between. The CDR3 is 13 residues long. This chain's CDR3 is CASSTGDYNEQFF. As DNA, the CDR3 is TGTGCCAGCAGCACCGGGGACTACAATGAGCAGTTCTTC.

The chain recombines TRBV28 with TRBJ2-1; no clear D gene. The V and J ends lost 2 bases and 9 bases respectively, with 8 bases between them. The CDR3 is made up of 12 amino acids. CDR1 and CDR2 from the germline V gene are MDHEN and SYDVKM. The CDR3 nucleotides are TGTGCCAGCAGTTTAAATGTCGGTGAGCAGTTCTTC. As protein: CASSLNVGEQFF.

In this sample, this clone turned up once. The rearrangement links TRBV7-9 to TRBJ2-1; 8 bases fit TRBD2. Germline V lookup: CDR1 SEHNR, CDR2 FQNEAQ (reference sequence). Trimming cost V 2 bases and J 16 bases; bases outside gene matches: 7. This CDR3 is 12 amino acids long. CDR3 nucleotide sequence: TGTGCCAGCAGCTTATCTGGGACTAGGTTATTCTTC. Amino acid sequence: CASSLSGTRLFF.

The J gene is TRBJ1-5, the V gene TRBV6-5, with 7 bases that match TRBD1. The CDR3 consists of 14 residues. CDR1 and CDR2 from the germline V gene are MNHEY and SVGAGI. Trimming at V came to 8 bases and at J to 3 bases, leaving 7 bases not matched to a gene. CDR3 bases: TGTGCCAGCTGCATGGGACAGTTCAATCAGCCCCAGCATTTT. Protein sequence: CASCMGQFNQPQHF.

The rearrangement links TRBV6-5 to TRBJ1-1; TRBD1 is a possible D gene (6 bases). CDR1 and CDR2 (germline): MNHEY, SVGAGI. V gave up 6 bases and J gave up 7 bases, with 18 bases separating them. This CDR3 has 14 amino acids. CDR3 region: CASSPGAGGFEAFF. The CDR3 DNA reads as TGTGCCAGCAGCCCAGGGGCCGGCGGATTTGAAGCTTTCTTT.

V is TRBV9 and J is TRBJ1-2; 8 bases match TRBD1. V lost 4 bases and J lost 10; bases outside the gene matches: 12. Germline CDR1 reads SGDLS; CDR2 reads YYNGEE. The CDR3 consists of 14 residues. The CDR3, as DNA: TGTGCCAGCAGCACACCAGGGGGCCCTCGTGCCTACACCTTC. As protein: CASSTPGGPRAYTF. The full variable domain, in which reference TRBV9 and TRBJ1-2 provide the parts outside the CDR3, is DSGVTQTPKHLITATGQRVTLRCSPRSGDLSVYWYQQSLDQGLQFLIQYYNGEERAKGNILERFSAQQFPDLHSELNLSSLELGDSALYFCASSTPGGPRAYTFGSGTRLTVV.

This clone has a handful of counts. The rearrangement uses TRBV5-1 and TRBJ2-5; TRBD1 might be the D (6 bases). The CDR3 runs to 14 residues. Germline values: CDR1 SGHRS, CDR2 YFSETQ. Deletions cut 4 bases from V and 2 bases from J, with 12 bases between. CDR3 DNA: TGCGCCAGCAGCCTCGGGACACTTCAAGAGACCCAGTACTTC. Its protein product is CASSLGTLQETQYF.

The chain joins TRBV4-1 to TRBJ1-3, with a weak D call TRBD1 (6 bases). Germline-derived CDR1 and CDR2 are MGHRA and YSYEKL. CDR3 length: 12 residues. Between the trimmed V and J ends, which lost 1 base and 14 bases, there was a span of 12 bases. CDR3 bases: TGCGCCAGCAGCCAAGTTGGGGGGGCCCTATATTTT. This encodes CASSQVGGALYF.

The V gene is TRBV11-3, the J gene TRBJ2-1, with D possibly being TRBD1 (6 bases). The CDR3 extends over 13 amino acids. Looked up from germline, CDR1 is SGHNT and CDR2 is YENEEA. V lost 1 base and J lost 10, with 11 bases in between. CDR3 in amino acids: CASSLVVGGEQFF. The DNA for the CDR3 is TGTGCCAGCAGCTTAGTTGTTGGGGGCGAGCAGTTCTTC.

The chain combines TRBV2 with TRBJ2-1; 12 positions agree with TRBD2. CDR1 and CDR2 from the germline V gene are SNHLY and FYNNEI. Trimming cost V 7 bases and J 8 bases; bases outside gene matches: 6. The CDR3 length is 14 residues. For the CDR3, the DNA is TGTGCCAGCACTAGCGGGAGGGTAAGCCATGAGCAGTTCTTC. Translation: CASTSGRVSHEQFF.

The CDR3 is CADRQGWQPQHF. DNA of the CDR3: TGTGCAGATCGACAGGGCTGGCAGCCCCAGCATTTT. The chain is built from TRBV5-6 and TRBJ1-5; TRBD1 matches 7 bases. The CDR3 consists of 12 residues. The V gene's germline CDR1 is SGHDT and CDR2 YYEEEE.

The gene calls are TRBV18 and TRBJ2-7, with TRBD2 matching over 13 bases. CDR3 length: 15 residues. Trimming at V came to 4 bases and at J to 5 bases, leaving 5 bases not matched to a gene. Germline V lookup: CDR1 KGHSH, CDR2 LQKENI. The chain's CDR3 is CASSLGLAGEHEQYF. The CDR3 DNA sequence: TGTGCCAGCTCACTAGGACTAGCGGGAGAGCACGAGCAGTACTTC.

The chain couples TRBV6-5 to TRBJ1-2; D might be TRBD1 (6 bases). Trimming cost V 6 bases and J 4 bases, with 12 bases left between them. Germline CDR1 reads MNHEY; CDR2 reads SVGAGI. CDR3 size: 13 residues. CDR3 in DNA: TGTGCCAGCAGCAAGGGACAACTCTATGGCTACACCTTC. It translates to CASSKGQLYGYTF.

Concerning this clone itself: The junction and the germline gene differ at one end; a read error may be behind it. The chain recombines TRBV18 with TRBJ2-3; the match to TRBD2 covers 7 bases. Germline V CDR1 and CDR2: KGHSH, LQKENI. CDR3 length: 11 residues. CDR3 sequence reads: CASSDSREENF. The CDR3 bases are TGTGCCAGCTCCGATTCTCGGGAGGAGAATTTT.

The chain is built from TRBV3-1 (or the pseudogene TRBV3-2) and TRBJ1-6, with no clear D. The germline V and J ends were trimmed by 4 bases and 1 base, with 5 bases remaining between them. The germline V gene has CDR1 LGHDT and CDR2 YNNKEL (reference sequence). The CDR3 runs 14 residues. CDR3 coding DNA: TGTGCCAGCAGCCTGGCTTCCTATAATTCACCCCTCCACTTT. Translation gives CASSLASYNSPLHF.

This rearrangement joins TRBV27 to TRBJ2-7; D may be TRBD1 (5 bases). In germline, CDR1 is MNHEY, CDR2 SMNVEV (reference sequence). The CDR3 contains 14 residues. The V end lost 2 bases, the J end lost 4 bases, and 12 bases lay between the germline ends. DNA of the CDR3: TGTGCCAGCAGTTTAGAACGAGCAGGGTACGAGCAGTACTTC. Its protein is CASSLERAGYEQYF.

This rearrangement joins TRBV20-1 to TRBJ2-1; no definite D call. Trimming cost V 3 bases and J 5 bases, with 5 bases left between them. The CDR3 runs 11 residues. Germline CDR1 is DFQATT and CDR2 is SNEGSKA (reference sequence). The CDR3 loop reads CSARLNNEQFF. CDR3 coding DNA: TGCAGTGCTAGGTTAAACAATGAGCAGTTCTTC.

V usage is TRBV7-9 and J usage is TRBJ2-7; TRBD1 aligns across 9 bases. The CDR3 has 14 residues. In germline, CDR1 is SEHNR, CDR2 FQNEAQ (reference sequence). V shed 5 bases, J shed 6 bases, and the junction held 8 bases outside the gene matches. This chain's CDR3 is CASSSRDRVAEQYF. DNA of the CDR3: TGTGCCAGCAGCAGCCGGGACAGGGTGGCCGAGCAGTACTTC. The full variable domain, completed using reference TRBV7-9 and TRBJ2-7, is DTGVSQNPRHKITKRGQNVTFRCDPISEHNRLYWYRQTLGQGPEFLTYFQNEAQLEKSRLLSDRFSAERPKGSFSTLEIQRTEQGDSAMYLCASSSRDRVAEQYFGPGTRLTVT.

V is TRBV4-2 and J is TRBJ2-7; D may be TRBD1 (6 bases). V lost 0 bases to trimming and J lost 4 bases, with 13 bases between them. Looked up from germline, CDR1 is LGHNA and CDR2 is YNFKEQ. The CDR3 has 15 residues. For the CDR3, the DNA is TGTGCCAGCAGCCAAGATCCAGGGGCGGATTACGAGCAGTACTTC. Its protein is CASSQDPGADYEQYF.

For the CDR3, the DNA is TGCGCCAGCAGCTCTACGGGAATGGGGGAGACCCAGTACTTC. As protein: CASSSTGMGETQYF. The chain joins TRBV5-1 to TRBJ2-5; tentatively, D is TRBD2 (5 bases). The CDR3 extends over 14 amino acids. V was shortened by 3 bases and J by 5 bases, with 14 bases between the two germline ends. The germline V gene encodes CDR1 SGHRS and CDR2 YFSETQ.

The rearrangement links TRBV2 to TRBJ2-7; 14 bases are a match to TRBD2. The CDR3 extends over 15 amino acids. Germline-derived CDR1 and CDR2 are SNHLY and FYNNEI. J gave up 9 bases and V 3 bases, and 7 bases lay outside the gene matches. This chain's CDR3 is CASSDRLAGGPTQYF. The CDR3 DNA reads TGTGCCAGCAGTGACCGACTAGCGGGAGGGCCTACGCAGTACTTC.

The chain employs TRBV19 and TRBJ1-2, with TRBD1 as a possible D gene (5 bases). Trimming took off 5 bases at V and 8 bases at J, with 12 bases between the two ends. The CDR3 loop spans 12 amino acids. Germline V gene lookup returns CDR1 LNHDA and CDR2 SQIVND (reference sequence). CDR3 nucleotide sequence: TGTGCCAGTAGTGACCAGGGTTTGGGCTACACCTTC. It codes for CASSDQGLGYTF.